The 14 T cell receptor beta chains presented below share a single source sample, sequenced in a study of T cell responses to AZD1222 COVID-19 vaccine (dated by TCRdb to the early 2020s). Interpreted using the paper, the time point label stands for: baseline before first vaccination. The library was made by the immunoSEQ multiplex PCR assay. TCRdb mirrors the immuneACCESS table, restricted to in-frame sequences. Some clones are absent from its copies; in checked studies, under half trace to an unresolved V gene, and the reason for the others is unknown. In all, the sample holds around 120,000 clones, and more than 85% of those were seen once. In total, the top ten clones hold approximately 9.2% of the sample. This specimen consisted of peripheral blood, obtained on day 0 of AZD1222 vaccination. The receptors shown here come from an adult in good health.

This chain connects TRBV29-1 to TRBJ2-7; 9 bases are shared with TRBD1. The V segment lost 7 bases and the J segment 8 bases; nucleotides outside the gene matches: 12. This CDR3 is built from 13 residues. Germline-derived CDR1 and CDR2 are SQVTM and ANQGSEA. CDR3 sequence (DNA): TGCAGCGCGGGACAGGGCTCCCCCTTAAAGCAGTACTTC. It translates to CSAGQGSPLKQYF.

Comment on this clone: Distinct nucleotide sequences in the sample also encode this CDR3. CDR3 region: CATSDPGTGGETQYF. For the CDR3, the DNA is TGTGCCACCAGTGACCCCGGGACAGGAGGAGAGACCCAGTACTTC. The rearrangement uses TRBV24-1 and TRBJ2-5; 8 bases match TRBD1. CDR1 is KGHDR and CDR2 is SFDVKD in the germline V gene. This CDR3 spans 15 amino acids. After removal of 4 bases from V and 4 bases from J, the junction contained 7 bases not matched to a gene.

The count of this clone is one. The V gene is TRBV7-8, the J gene TRBJ2-7; D is ambiguous. The CDR3 loop spans 16 amino acids. The ends were cut back, 0 bases at V and 0 bases at J, with 12 bases in the middle. Germline V CDR1 and CDR2: SGHVS, FQNEAQ. As DNA, the CDR3 is TGTGCCAGCAGCTTAGCGTTCAGTACCCTCTCCTACGAGCAGTACTTC. Translated: CASSLAFSTLSYEQYF. The full variable domain, rest sourced from reference TRBV7-8 and TRBJ2-7, is GAGVSQSPRYKVAKRGQDVALRCDPISGHVSLFWYQQALGQGPEFLTYFQNEAQLDKSGLPSDRFFAERPEGSVSTLKIQRTQQEDSAVYLCASSLAFSTLSYEQYFGPGTRLTVT.

This clone occurred once. The J gene is TRBJ1-2, the V gene TRBV24-1, with D unresolved. Per germline, CDR1 KGHDR and CDR2 SFDVKD. The V end was cut by 3 bases, the J end by 4 bases, with 11 bases between. The CDR3 has 14 residues. The CDR3 loop reads CATSDTRSPYGYTF. CDR3 bases: TGTGCCACCAGTGATACGAGGTCTCCCTATGGCTACACCTTC.

The rearrangement joins TRBV6-5 to TRBJ2-7; a possible D gene is TRBD2 (6 bases). The germline V and J ends were trimmed by 0 bases and 3 bases, with 15 bases remaining between them. The length of the CDR3 is 16 residues. Germline V gene lookup returns CDR1 MNHEY and CDR2 SVGAGI. The CDR3 DNA reads TGTGCCAGCAGTTACTCCGGACTCGGGGGATACTACGAGCAGTACTTC. This translates into CASSYSGLGGYYEQYF.

The CDR3 DNA follows: TGCGCCAGCAGCTTGGGCCCGAACGCCTACACCATATATTTT. It specifies CASSLGPNAYTIYF. This chain links TRBV5-1 with TRBJ1-3; D unclear. V was clipped by 0 bases and J by 8 bases, with 12 bases between them. Looked up from germline, CDR1 is SGHRS and CDR2 is YFSETQ. The CDR3 consists of 14 residues.

The V and J genes are TRBV29-1 and TRBJ1-3; D gene uncertain. The CDR3 covers 11 residues. CDR1 SQVTM and CDR2 ANQGSEA come from the germline V gene. Trimming removed 3 bases from V and 3 bases from J, with 3 bases in between. The CDR3 reads CSVEVGNTIYF. As DNA, the CDR3 is TGCAGCGTTGAGGTTGGAAACACCATATATTTT.

The chain is built from TRBV6-1 and TRBJ2-5; no clear D gene. Looked up from germline, CDR1 is MNHNS and CDR2 is SASEGT. Trimming shortened V by 5 bases and J by 2 bases, and 6 bases separated the two germline ends. The length of the CDR3 is 12 residues. The CDR3 here is CASSWRQETQYF. The CDR3 nucleotides read TGTGCCAGCAGTTGGCGACAAGAGACCCAGTACTTC.

CDR3 in amino acids: CASKGEYEQYF. CDR3 nucleotides: TGCGCCAGCAAGGGAGAATACGAGCAGTACTTC. This chain connects TRBV5-1 to TRBJ2-7; D possibly corresponds to TRBD2 (5 bases). The length of the CDR3 is 11 residues. V gave up 6 bases and J gave up 4 bases, with 8 bases separating them. Looked up from germline, CDR1 is SGHRS and CDR2 is YFSETQ.

For this clone: The junction departs from germline at one end; a sequencing error may be responsible. This chain joins TRBV28 and TRBJ2-5; 9 bases are shared with TRBD2. Germline CDR1 and CDR2: MDHEN and SYDVKM. This CDR3 comprises 17 residues. The CDR3 sequence is CASILYRGAGGQETQYF. CDR3 in DNA: TGTGCCAGCATTTTATACCGGGGGGCGGGAGGGCAAGAGACCCAGTACTTC.

The chain has TRBV5-1 and TRBJ2-3; D may correspond to TRBD1 or TRBD2 (5 bases each). With 4 bases removed from V and 3 bases from J, the gap between germline ends came to 12 bases. The CDR3 has 14 residues. Germline CDR1 is SGHRS and CDR2 is YFSETQ. The CDR3 bases are TGCGCCAGCAGCATGGGACCAGGAACAGATACGCAGTATTTT. Amino acids: CASSMGPGTDTQYF.

This sequence joins TRBV29-1 and TRBJ2-1, with 7 nucleotides matching TRBD1. CDR1 is SQVTM and CDR2 is ANQGSEA in the germline V gene. CDR3 size: 13 residues. Trimming removed 4 bases from V and 4 bases from J; junction bases left unmatched: 4. CDR3 residues: CSVGDSLYNEQFF. The CDR3 DNA reads as TGCAGCGTTGGGGACAGCCTTTACAATGAGCAGTTCTTC.

This chain joins TRBV5-1 and TRBJ2-1; D is unclear. CDR1 and CDR2 from the germline V gene are SGHRS and YFSETQ. V gave up 3 bases and J gave up 5 bases, with 12 bases separating them. The CDR3 consists of 14 residues. The CDR3 region is CASSSIKPNNEQFF. In nucleotides, the CDR3 is TGCGCCAGCAGCTCCATAAAACCCAACAATGAGCAGTTCTTC.

In its sample, this clone was seen a few times. The chain couples TRBV7-9 to TRBJ2-7; TRBD1 agrees at 9 bases. J was trimmed by 4 bases and V by 5 bases; bases with no gene match: 9. The CDR3 runs to 15 residues. CDR1 and CDR2 from the germline V gene are SEHNR and FQNEAQ (reference sequence). The CDR3 bases are TGTGCCAGCAGCGTTCCCGGGACAGGGTCATACGAGCAGTACTTC. The encoded protein is CASSVPGTGSYEQYF.